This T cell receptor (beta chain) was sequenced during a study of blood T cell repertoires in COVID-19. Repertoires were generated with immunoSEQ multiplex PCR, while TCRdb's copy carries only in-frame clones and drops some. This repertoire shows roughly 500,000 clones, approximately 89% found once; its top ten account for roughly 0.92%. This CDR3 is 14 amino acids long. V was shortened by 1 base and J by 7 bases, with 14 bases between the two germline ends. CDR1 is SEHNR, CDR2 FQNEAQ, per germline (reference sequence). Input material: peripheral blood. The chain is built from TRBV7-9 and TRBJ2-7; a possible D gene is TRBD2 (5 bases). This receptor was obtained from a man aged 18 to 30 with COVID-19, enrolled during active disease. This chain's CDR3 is CASSLVGDGREQYF. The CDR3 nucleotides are TGTGCCAGCAGCTTAGTGGGAGACGGCCGGGAGCAGTACTTC.